Listed below are T cell receptor beta chains from one sample, sequenced in a study of blood T cell repertoires in COVID-19. TCRdb's copy holds only in-frame clones and misses some; the assay was immunoSEQ multiplex PCR. The data contain roughly 120,000 clones, about three quarters of them singletons. Sequenced material: peripheral blood. Receptors originate from a woman of 80 years or more with active or convalescent COVID-19. Each CDR3 is given with its conserved first and last residue. D genes are given only for firm matches. Only some rows state a clone size, as once, few, many or a class for expanded clones.

cdr3_nt cdr3_aa j_call clone_size v_call cdr3_length d_call
TGCGCCAGCAGCTTGGACGGGTGGGCCGGGGAGCTGTTTTTT CASSLDGWAGELFF TRBJ2-2 NA TRBV5-1 14 NA
TGTGCCACCAGTGATCCGGGACTAGCGGACGGGGAGCTGTTTTTT CATSDPGLADGELFF TRBJ2-2 NA TRBV24-1 15 TRBD2
TGTGCCAGCTCACTCCGACAGGGGGCGAACGAGCAGTACTTC CASSLRQGANEQYF TRBJ2-7 few TRBV18 14 TRBD1
TGTGCCAGCAGCTTGCGAGCGGGAGGGAACAATGAGCAGTTCTTC CASSLRAGGNNEQFF TRBJ2-1 NA TRBV5-6 15 TRBD2
TGTGCCAGCAGTGAAATTGCAGAAGGAATTTTAACTAGCGGGAGGGCCACAGAGACCCAGTACTTC CASSEIAEGILTSGRATETQYF TRBJ2-5 NA TRBV6-1 22 TRBD2
TGTGCCAGCAGCGTAGCGGCTCTAGCGGGAGGACCACTCTCCTACAATGAGCAGTTCTTC CASSVAALAGGPLSYNEQFF TRBJ2-1 NA TRBV9 20 TRBD2
TGTGCCCGCCGGGACAGGGCCTATTCTGGGGCCAACGTCCTGACTTTC CARRDRAYSGANVLTF TRBJ2-6 once TRBV2 16 TRBD1
TGTGCCAGCGGAATAGGGGGGACAGGGGGCCTGTATGGCTACACCTTC CASGIGGTGGLYGYTF TRBJ1-2 NA TRBV28 16 TRBD1
TGCAGCGTAAAACAGGGTTTCTCCTACGAGCAGTACTTC CSVKQGFSYEQYF TRBJ2-7 NA TRBV29-1 13 NA
TGTGCCAGCAGTTCCGGTGGGGCTGCAACTAATGAAAAACTGTTTTTT CASSSGGAATNEKLFF TRBJ1-4 NA TRBV28 16 NA
TGTGCCAGCAGTTACTTAGCGGGAGGGCCCCTCGGTACAGATACGCAGTATTTT CASSYLAGGPLGTDTQYF TRBJ2-3 NA TRBV6-2/TRBV6-3 18 TRBD2
TGCAGCGTTGTTATAAACACTGAAGCTTTCTTT CSVVINTEAFF TRBJ1-1 NA TRBV29-1 11 NA
TGTGCCAGCAGCCCCCGACCGGGACAGGGTCGCACCGGGGAGCTGTTTTTT CASSPRPGQGRTGELFF TRBJ2-2 NA TRBV5-4 17 TRBD1
TGTGCTAGTCCATGGGGGGGGGAAGAGACCCAGTACTTC CASPWGGEETQYF TRBJ2-5 NA TRBV12-5 13 TRBD2
TGCGCCAGCAGCCGTCGGACTAGCTCTAGCACAGATACGCAGTATTTT CASSRRTSSSTDTQYF TRBJ2-3 NA TRBV4-3 16 TRBD2
TGTGCCAGCTCACCAAAGCAGGACTGGCTAGCGGTATCTAGGGGAGATAACATTCAGTACTTC CASSPKQDWLAVSRGDNIQYF TRBJ2-4 NA TRBV18 21 TRBD2
TGTGCCAGCAGCTTTAGCGGGAGAACAGATACGCAGTATTTT CASSFSGRTDTQYF TRBJ2-3 NA TRBV7-3 14 TRBD2
TGTGCCGGGGGGGGCGAAGCCAAAAACATTCAGTACTTC CAGGGEAKNIQYF TRBJ2-4 NA TRBV2 13 NA
TGTGCCAGCAGCTTGGGGCTCCCCAGGGAGACCCAGTACTTC CASSLGLPRETQYF TRBJ2-5 once TRBV5-6 14 NA
TGTGCCAGCAGTTTATCGGGACAGGCGTGGGGCAAACTGTTTTTT CASSLSGQAWGKLFF TRBJ1-4 NA TRBV28 15 TRBD1
TGTGCCAGCACTGCGACAGGGCGGGACGAGACCCAGTACTTC CASTATGRDETQYF TRBJ2-5 few TRBV7-9 14 NA
TGTGCCAGCAGTGAAGGACAAAACACTGAAGCTTTCTTT CASSEGQNTEAFF TRBJ1-1 NA TRBV6-1 13 NA
TGTGCCAGCAGTTCCCGGGGGGTCTACGAGCAGTACTTC CASSSRGVYEQYF TRBJ2-7 once TRBV28 13 TRBD2
TGTGCCAGCAGCGAGGAACCGGGACAGGGAGGAGGCTACACCTTC CASSEEPGQGGGYTF TRBJ1-2 few TRBV7-9 15 TRBD1
TGTGCCAGTAGTATTGGCCAGGGGGCTTGGGGGAACATGAACACTGAAGCTTTCTTT CASSIGQGAWGNMNTEAFF TRBJ1-1 NA TRBV19 19 TRBD1
TGTGCCAGCAGTGAGGGACACGGCGCTGAAGCTTTCTTT CASSEGHGAEAFF TRBJ1-1 NA TRBV6-4 13 NA
TGTGCCAGCAGGAAGGGGCGGGGCGGCGAGCAGTACTTC CASRKGRGGEQYF TRBJ2-7 NA TRBV6-5 13 NA
TGCGCCAGCAGCATTCGGACTAGCGGCGAGGGGGATACGCAGTATTTT CASSIRTSGEGDTQYF TRBJ2-3 NA TRBV5-1 16 TRBD2
TGTGCCAGCAGTTACTTTCAAGGACAGGGAGCCTATGGCTACACCTTC CASSYFQGQGAYGYTF TRBJ1-2 NA TRBV6-6 16 TRBD1
TGTGCCAGCAGCCCCGGCGGTAGCTCGTACCAAGAGACCCAGTACTTC CASSPGGSSYQETQYF TRBJ2-5 NA TRBV9 16 NA
TGCAGCGTTGAAAGGGGCATGAGCACAGATACGCAGTATTTT CSVERGMSTDTQYF TRBJ2-3 few TRBV29-1 14 NA
TGTGCCAGCAGTATACTAGCGGGAGTGGGATACGAGCAGTACTTC CASSILAGVGYEQYF TRBJ2-7 NA TRBV25-1 15 TRBD2
TGTGCCAGCAGCGCGGGGAGGGGTAGGCAGCCCCAGCATTTT CASSAGRGRQPQHF TRBJ1-5 NA TRBV9 14 NA
TGTGCCAGCAGCTTAAAAGTCAGGGAGGGCTACGAGCAGTACTTC CASSLKVREGYEQYF TRBJ2-7 many TRBV7-2 15 TRBD2
TGTGCCAGCAGCTTAGAAGGTCTAGCGGGAGGTAGCGAGCAGTACTTC CASSLEGLAGGSEQYF TRBJ2-7 NA TRBV7-9 16 TRBD2
TGTGCCAGCAGCTTGTTGCCAGCGGGAGCCGAGCAGTACTTC CASSLLPAGAEQYF TRBJ2-7 once TRBV5-8 14 TRBD2
TGTGCCAGCAGCTTAGGGGCAGGGCAAGAAAAACTGGTTTTT CASSLGAGQEKLVF TRBJ1-4 NA TRBV7-9 14 NA
TGTGCCAGCAGCACAAACAGGGGGGGTGGTTACGAGCAGTACTTC CASSTNRGGGYEQYF TRBJ2-7 NA TRBV5-4 15 NA
TGCGCCAGCAGCGAGAGGGGGGGTGACACTGAAGCTTTCTTT CASSERGGDTEAFF TRBJ1-1 NA TRBV5-1 14 NA
TGCAGTGCTAGTCTATTTGGTGATGAGCAGTTCTTC CSASLFGDEQFF TRBJ2-1 NA TRBV20-1 12 NA
TGCGCCAGCAGCTCAGGGCTCGGGTATGGCTACACCTTC CASSSGLGYGYTF TRBJ1-2 NA TRBV5-1 13 NA
TGTGCCAGCAGGGGCACAGGTAATCAGCCCCAGCATTTT CASRGTGNQPQHF TRBJ1-5 NA TRBV6-5 13 NA
TGTGCCAGCAGCTTTACAGGGACCACTGAAGCTTTCTTT CASSFTGTTEAFF TRBJ1-1 NA TRBV9 13 NA
TGCGCCAGCAGCCGCCTCCTAGCGGAGTCCTACAATGAGCAGTTCTTC CASSRLLAESYNEQFF TRBJ2-1 NA TRBV4-1 16 TRBD2
TGTGCCAGCTCGCGTATAGCGGGAGATTTAGATACGCAGTATTTT CASSRIAGDLDTQYF TRBJ2-3 NA TRBV18 15 TRBD2
TGTGCCACCAGCAGCCGAGAGGGAAGACACCCCACAGATACGCAGTATTTT CATSSREGRHPTDTQYF TRBJ2-3 few TRBV15 17 NA
TGTGCCAGCAGTTTCGGACTAGCGGGCCTCTACGAGCAGTACTTC CASSFGLAGLYEQYF TRBJ2-7 NA TRBV2 15 TRBD2
TGTGCCAGCAGTGAAGTTGACTGGATGGCGGGGGATACGCAGTATTTT CASSEVDWMAGDTQYF TRBJ2-3 NA TRBV2 16 NA
TGTGCCAGCAGCCAAAGGAGGGCTAGCGGGTGGAACACCGGGGAGCTGTTTTTT CASSQRRASGWNTGELFF TRBJ2-2 many TRBV11-2 18 TRBD2
TGTGCCATCAGTGAGTCGCAGTACACTGAAGCTTTCTTT CAISESQYTEAFF TRBJ1-1 NA TRBV10-3 13 NA
TGCGCCAGCAGCCCGGAGGGCTCTGGGGCCAACGTCCTGACTTTC CASSPEGSGANVLTF TRBJ2-6 once TRBV5-1 15 NA
TGCGCCAGCAGCTCCATACAGGGTACTAATGAAAAACTGTTTTTT CASSSIQGTNEKLFF TRBJ1-4 NA TRBV5-1 15 NA
TGTGCTAGCAGCTCCGAAGGGGGTTTGAACACTGAAGCTTTCTTT CASSSEGGLNTEAFF TRBJ1-1 NA TRBV7-7 15 NA
TGTGCCAGCAGGACGGACAGGGAATCCTACGAGCAGTACTTC CASRTDRESYEQYF TRBJ2-7 NA TRBV28 14 TRBD1
TGTGCCAGCAGCCCTTATGGGACTAGCGGGAGCAATGAGCAGTTCTTC CASSPYGTSGSNEQFF TRBJ2-1 NA TRBV6-6 16 TRBD2
TGTGCCAGCAGCTTAGTATCAGCGGAGACCCAGTACTTC CASSLVSAETQYF TRBJ2-5 NA TRBV7-2 13 NA
TGTGCCAGCAGCCAAGCCGCCCCCGGACAGATCTCTGGGGCCAACGTCCTGACTTTC CASSQAAPGQISGANVLTF TRBJ2-6 many TRBV14 19 NA
TGTGCCAGTAGTGCCGGGACAGCTCTGGCAACTAATGAAAAACTGTTTTTT CASSAGTALATNEKLFF TRBJ1-4 NA TRBV19 17 TRBD1
TGCGCCAGCAGCTTACCCACTAGCGGGAGTAACACAGATACGCAGTATTTT CASSLPTSGSNTDTQYF TRBJ2-3 NA TRBV5-1 17 TRBD2